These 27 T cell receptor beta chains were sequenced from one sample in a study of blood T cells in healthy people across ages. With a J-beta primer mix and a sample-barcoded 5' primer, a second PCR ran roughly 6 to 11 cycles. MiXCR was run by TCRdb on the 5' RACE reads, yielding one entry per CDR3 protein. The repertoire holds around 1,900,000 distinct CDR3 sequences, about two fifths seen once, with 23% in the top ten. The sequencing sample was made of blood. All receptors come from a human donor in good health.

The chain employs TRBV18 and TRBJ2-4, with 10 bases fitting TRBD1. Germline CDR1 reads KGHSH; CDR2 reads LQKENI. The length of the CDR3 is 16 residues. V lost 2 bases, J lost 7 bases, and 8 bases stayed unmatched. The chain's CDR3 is CASSPSPGQGQNIQYF. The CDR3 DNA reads TGTGCCAGCTCACCATCCCCGGGACAGGGGCAGAACATTCAGTACTTC.

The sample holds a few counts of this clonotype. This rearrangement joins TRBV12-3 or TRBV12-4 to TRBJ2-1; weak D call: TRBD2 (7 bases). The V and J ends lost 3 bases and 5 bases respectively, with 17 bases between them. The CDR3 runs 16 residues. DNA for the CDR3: TGTGCCAGCAGTTTCTGGGGGGGGGCCTCTCACAATGAGCAGTTCTTC. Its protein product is CASSFWGGASHNEQFF.

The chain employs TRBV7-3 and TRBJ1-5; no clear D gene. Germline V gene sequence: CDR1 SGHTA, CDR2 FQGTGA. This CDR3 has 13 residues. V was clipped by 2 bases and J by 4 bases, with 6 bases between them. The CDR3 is CASSLEKNQPQHF. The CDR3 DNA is TGTGCCAGCAGCTTAGAAAAAAATCAGCCCCAGCATTTT.

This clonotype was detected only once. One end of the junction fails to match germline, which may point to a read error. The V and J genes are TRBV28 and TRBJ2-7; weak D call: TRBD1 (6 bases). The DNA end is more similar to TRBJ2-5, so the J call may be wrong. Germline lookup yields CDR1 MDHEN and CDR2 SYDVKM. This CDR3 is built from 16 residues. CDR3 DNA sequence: TGTGCCAGCAGTTTGGGGGCCGTTTGGGGGCAAGGGACCCAGTACTTC. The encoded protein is CASSLGAVWGQGTQYF.

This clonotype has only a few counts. CDR3 sequence (DNA): TGCAGCGTTGAAGCTATTAGCGGGGGGGCGGTGCAAGAGACCCAGTACTTC. The encoded protein is CSVEAISGGAVQETQYF. The V call is TRBV29-1, the J call TRBJ2-5, with 11 bases that match TRBD2. The CDR3 is made up of 17 amino acids. Trimming at V came to 1 base and at J to 2 bases, leaving 9 bases not matched to a gene. CDR1 is SQVTM, CDR2 ANQGSEA, per germline. The full variable domain, rest sourced from reference TRBV29-1 and TRBJ2-5, is SAVISQKPSRDICQRGTSLTIQCQVDSQVTMMFWYRQQPGQSLTLIATANQGSEATYESGFVIDKFPISRPNLTFSTLTVSNMSPEDSSIYLCSVEAISGGAVQETQYFGPGTRLLVL.

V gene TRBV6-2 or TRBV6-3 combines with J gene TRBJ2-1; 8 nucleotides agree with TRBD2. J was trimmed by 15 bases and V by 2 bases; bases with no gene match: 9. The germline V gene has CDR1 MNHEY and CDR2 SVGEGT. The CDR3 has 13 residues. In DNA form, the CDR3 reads TGTGCCAGCAGTTACGAGGGGTTCGGGAGGGGGTTCTTC. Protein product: CASSYEGFGRGFF.

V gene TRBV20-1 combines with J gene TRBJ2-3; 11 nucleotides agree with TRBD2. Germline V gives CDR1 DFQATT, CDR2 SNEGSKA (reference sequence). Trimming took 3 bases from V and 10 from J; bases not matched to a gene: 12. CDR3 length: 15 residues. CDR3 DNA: TGCAGTGCTAGGCGCCTAGCGGGGGGCTCGGATGCGCAGTATTTT. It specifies CSARRLAGGSDAQYF.

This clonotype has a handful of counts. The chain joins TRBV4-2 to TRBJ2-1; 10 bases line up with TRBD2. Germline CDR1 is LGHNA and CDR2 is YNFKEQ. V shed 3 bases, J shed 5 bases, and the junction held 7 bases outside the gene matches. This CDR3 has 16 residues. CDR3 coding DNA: TGTGCCAGCAGCCACCCGGGACTAGCGACAAACAATGAGCAGTTCTTC. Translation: CASSHPGLATNNEQFF.

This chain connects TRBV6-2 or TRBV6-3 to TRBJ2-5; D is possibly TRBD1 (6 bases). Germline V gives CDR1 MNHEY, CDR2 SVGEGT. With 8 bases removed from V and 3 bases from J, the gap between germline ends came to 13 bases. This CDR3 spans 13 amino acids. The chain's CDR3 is CASYRSGEETQYF. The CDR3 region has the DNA TGTGCCAGCTATCGATCAGGGGAAGAGACCCAGTACTTC.

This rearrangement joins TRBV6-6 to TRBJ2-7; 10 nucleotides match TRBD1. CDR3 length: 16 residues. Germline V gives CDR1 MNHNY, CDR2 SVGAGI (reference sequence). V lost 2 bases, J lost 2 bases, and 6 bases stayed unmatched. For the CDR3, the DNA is TGTGCCAGCAGTTACCAACCGGGACAGGGGACCTACGAGCAGTACTTC. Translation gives CASSYQPGQGTYEQYF.

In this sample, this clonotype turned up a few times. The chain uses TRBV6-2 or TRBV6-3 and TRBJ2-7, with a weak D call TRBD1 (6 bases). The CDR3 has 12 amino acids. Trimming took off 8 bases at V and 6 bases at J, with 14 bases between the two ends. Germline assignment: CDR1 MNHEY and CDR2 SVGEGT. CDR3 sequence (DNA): TGTGCCAGCGCCCAGGGGCAACGCGAGCAGTACTTC. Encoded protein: CASAQGQREQYF.

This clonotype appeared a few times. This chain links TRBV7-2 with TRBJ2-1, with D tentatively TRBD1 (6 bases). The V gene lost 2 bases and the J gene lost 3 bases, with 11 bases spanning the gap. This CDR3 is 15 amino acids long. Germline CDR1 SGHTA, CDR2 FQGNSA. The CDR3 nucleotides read TGTGCCAGCAGCTTAAGTGGACAGAGCTACAATGAGCAGTTCTTC. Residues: CASSLSGQSYNEQFF.

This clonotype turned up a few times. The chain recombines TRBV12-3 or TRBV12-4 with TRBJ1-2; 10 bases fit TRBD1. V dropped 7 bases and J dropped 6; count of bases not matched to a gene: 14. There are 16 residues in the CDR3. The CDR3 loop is CASTQGDRGELDGYTF. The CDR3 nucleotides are TGTGCCAGCACCCAAGGGGACAGGGGAGAGTTAGATGGCTACACCTTC.

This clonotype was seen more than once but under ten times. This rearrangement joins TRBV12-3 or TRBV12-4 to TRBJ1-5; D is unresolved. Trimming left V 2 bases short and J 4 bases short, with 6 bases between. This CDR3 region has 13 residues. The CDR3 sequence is CASSLLKNQPQHF. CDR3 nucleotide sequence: TGTGCCAGCAGTTTACTAAAGAATCAGCCCCAGCATTTT.

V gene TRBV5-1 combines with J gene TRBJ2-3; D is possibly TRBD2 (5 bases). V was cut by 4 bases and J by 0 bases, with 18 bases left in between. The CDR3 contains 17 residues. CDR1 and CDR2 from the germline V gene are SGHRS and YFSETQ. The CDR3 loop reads CASSPEVVVPSTDTQYF. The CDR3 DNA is TGCGCCAGCAGCCCGGAGGTGGTCGTCCCTAGCACAGATACGCAGTATTTT. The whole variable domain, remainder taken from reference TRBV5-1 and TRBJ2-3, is KAGVTQTPRYLIKTRGQQVTLSCSPISGHRSVSWYQQTPGQGLQFLFEYFSETQRNKGNFPGRFSGRQFSNSRSEMNVSTLELGDSALYLCASSPEVVVPSTDTQYFGPGTRLTVL.

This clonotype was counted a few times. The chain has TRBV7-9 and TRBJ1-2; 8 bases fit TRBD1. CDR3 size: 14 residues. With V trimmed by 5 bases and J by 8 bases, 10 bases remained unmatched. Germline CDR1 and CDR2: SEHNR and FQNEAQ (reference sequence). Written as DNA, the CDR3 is TGTGCCAGCAGCCCCCACGCGACAGGGGACGGCTACACCTTC. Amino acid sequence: CASSPHATGDGYTF.

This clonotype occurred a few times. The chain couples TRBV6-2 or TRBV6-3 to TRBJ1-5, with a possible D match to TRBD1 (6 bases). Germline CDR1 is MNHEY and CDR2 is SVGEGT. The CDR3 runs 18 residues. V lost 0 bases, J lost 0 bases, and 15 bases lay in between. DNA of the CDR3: TGTGCCAGCAGTTACTCGTCACAGGGTCCCACTAGCAATCAGCCCCAGCATTTT. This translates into CASSYSSQGPTSNQPQHF.

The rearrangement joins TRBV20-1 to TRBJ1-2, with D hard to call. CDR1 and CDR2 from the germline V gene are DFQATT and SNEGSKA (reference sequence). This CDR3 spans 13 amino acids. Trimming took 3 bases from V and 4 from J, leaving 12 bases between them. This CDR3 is CSASFPVGYGYTF. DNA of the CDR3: TGCAGTGCTAGTTTCCCCGTCGGCTATGGCTACACCTTC.

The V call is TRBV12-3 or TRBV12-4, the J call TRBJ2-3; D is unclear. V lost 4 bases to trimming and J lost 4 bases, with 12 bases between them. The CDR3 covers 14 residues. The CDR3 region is CASSSTMSADTQYF. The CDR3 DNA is TGTGCCAGCAGTTCCACAATGAGCGCAGATACGCAGTATTTT.

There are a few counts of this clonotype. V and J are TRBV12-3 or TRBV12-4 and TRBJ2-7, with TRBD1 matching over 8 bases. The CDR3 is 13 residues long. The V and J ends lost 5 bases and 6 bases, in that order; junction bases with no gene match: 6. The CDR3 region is CASSPPGQGEQYF. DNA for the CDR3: TGTGCCAGCAGTCCCCCAGGACAGGGCGAGCAGTACTTC.

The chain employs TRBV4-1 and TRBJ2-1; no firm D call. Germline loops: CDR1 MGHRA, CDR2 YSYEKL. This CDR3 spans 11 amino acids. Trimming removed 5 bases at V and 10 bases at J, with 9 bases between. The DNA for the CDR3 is TGCGCCAGCAGCTTTTGGCTCGAGCAGTTCTTC. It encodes CASSFWLEQFF.

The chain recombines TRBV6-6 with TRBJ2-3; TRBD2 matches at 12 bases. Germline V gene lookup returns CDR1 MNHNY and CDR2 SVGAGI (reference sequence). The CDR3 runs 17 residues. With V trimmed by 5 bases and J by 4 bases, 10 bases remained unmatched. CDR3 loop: CASSPRLAGVSSDTQYF. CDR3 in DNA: TGTGCCAGCAGTCCTCGACTAGCGGGGGTATCATCAGATACGCAGTATTTT.

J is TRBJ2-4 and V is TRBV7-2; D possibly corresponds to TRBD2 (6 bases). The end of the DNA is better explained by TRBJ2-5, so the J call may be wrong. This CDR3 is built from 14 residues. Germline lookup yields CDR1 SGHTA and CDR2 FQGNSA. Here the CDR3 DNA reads TGTGCCAGCAGCTACGGGACTTTCAAAGAGACCCAGTACTTC. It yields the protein CASSYGTFKETQYF.

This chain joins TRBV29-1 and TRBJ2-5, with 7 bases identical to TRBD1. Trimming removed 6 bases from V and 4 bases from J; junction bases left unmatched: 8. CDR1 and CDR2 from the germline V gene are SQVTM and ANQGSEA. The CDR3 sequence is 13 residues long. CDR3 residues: CSVFTGVGETQYF. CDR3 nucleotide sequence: TGCAGCGTCTTTACAGGGGTTGGAGAGACCCAGTACTTC.

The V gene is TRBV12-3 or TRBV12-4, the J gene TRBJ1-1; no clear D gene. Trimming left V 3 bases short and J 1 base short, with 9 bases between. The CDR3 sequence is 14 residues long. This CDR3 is CASSFFTRNTEAFF. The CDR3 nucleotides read TGTGCCAGCAGTTTTTTTACCCGGAACACTGAAGCTTTCTTT.

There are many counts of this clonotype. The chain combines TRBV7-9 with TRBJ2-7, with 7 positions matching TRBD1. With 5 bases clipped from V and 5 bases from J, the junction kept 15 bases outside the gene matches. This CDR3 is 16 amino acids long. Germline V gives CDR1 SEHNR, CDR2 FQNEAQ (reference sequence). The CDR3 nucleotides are TGTGCCAGCAGCCGGACGGAGAGGGGGCTTAAGGACGAGCAGTACTTC. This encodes CASSRTERGLKDEQYF.

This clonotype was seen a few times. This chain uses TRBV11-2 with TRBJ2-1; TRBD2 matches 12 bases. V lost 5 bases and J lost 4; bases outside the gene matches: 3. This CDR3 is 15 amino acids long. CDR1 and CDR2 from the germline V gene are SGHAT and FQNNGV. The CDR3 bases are TGTGCCAGCAGCACACTAGCGGGGGGTTACAATGAGCAGTTCTTC. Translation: CASSTLAGGYNEQFF.